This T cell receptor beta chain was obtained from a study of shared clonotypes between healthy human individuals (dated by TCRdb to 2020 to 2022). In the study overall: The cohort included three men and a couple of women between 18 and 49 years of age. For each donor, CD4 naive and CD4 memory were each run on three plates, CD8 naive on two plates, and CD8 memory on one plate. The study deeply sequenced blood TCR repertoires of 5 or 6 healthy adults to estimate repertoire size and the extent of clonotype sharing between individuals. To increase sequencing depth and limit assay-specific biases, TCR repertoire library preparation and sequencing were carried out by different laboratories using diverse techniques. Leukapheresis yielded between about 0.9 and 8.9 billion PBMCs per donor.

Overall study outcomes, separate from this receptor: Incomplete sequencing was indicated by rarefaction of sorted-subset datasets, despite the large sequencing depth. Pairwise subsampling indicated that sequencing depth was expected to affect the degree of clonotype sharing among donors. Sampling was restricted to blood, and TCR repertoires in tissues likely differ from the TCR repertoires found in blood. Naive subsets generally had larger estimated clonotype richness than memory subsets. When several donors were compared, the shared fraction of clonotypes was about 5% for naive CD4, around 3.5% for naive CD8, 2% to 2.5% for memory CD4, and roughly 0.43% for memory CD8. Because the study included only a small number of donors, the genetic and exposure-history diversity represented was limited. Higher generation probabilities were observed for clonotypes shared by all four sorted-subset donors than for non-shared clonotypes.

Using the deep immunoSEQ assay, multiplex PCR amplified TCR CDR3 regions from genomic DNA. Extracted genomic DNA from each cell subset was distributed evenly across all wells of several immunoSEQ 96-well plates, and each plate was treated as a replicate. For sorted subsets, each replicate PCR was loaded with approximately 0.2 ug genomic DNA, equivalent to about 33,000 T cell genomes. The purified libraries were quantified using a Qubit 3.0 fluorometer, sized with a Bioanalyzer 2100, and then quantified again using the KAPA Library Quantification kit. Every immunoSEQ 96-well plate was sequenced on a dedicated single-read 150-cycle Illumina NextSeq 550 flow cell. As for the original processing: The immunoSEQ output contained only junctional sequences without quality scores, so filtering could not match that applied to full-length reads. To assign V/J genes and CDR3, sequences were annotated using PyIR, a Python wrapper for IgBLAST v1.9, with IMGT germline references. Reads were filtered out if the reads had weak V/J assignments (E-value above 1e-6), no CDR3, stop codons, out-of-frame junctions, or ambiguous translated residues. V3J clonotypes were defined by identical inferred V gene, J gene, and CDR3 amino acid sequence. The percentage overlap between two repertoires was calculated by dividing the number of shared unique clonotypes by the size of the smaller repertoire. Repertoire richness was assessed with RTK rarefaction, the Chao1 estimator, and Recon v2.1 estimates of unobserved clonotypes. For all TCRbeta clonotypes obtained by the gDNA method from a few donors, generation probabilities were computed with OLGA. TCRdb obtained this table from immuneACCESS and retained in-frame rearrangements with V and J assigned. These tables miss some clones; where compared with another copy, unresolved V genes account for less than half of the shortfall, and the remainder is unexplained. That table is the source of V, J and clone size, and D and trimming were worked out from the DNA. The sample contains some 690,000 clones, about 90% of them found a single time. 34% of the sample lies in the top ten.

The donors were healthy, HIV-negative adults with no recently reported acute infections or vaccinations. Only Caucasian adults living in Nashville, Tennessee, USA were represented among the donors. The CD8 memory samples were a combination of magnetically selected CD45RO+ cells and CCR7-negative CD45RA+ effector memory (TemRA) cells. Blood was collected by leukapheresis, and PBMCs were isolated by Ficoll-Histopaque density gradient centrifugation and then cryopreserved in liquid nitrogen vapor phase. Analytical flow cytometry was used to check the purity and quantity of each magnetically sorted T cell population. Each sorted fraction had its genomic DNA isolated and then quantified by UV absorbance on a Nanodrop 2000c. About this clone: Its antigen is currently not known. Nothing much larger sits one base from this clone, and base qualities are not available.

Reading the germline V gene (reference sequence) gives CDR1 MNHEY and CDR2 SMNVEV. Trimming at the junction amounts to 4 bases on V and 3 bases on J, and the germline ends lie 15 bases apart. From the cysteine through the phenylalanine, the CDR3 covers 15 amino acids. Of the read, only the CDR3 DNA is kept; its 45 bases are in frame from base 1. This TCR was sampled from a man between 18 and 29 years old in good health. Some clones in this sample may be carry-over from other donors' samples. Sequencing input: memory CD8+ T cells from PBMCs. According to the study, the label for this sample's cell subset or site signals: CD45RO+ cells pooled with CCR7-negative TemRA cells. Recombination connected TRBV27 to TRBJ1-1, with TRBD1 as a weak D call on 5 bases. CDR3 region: CASSSPYGGDTEAFF. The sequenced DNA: TGTGCCAGCAGTTCCCCCTACGGGGGGGACACTGAAGCTTTCTTT.